Detailed here is one T cell receptor beta chain. The antigen is not known. The table came from immunoSEQ multiplex PCR; TCRdb's copy has only in-frame clones and leaves some out. Of tens of thousands of clones listed, roughly 83% were seen once; the top ten hold less than 3.5%. This specimen comes from a study of memory B cells and T cells in multiple sclerosis. There are 17 residues in the CDR3. Separate sequencing covered autoproliferating (CFSE-dim) and non-proliferating (CFSE-high) T cells from stimulus-free culture. Approximately 5x10^7 CFSE-labeled PBMCs were cultured less than eight days unstimulated, then replicate wells were pooled.

V usage is TRBV21-1 and J usage is TRBJ1-5; whether TRBD1, the table's D call, matches the DNA was not checked. TRBV21-1 is a known pseudogene. Sequencing used PBMCs from blood kept in culture. The sequence derives from a human donor with multiple sclerosis. The CDR3 spells CASSKAGPGQGNQPQHF. In nucleotides, the CDR3 is TGTGCCAGCAGCAAAGCTGGGCCGGGACAGGGGAATCAGCCCCAGCATTTT.